Shown below are 3 T cell receptor beta chains from a single sample sequenced in a study of T cell changes during pregnancy in multiple sclerosis. The table came from immunoSEQ multiplex PCR; TCRdb's copy has only in-frame clones and leaves some out. The sample includes roughly 69,000 clones, just over 90% of them seen just once. This material consisted of peripheral blood, taken in the third trimester of pregnancy. Receptors originate from a female donor with multiple sclerosis, enrolled in a pregnancy study.

This clone was picked up a small number of times. The V and J genes are TRBV2 and TRBJ1-2, with D hard to call. Trimming pared 6 bases from V and 2 bases from J, leaving 7 bases between. CDR1 and CDR2 (germline): SNHLY, FYNNEI. The CDR3 length is 12 residues. As DNA, the CDR3 is TGTGCCAGCAGGGACTGGAACTATGGCTACACCTTC. Translating gives CASRDWNYGYTF.

The CDR3 loop is CASTRGGTGELFF. The CDR3, as DNA: TGCGCCAGCACCCGAGGGGGCACCGGGGAGCTGTTTTTT. The V and J genes are TRBV5-1 and TRBJ2-2; the D gene is possibly TRBD1 (6 bases). Trimming left V 6 bases short and J 4 bases short, with 10 bases between. Germline values: CDR1 SGHRS, CDR2 YFSETQ. The CDR3 has 13 residues.

The V call is TRBV7-9, the J call TRBJ1-4; D ambiguous. This CDR3 has 15 residues. Germline V lookup: CDR1 SEHNR, CDR2 FQNEAQ (reference sequence). V dropped 2 bases and J dropped 8 bases, with 15 bases sitting between them. Here the CDR3 reads CASSLLSEMWEKLFF. The CDR3 nucleotides read TGTGCCAGCAGCTTACTTAGCGAGATGTGGGAAAAACTGTTTTTT.